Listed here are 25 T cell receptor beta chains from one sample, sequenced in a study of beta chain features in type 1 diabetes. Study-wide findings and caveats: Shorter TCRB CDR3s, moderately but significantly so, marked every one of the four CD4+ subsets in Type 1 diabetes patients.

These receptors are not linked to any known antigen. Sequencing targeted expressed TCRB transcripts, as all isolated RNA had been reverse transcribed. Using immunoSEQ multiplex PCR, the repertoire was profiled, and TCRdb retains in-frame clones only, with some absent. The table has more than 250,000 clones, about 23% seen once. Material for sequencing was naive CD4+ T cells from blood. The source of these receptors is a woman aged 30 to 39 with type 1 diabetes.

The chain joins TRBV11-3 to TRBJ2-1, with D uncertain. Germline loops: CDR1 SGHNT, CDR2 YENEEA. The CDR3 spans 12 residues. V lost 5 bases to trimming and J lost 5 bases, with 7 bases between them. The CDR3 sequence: CASSTTDNEQFF. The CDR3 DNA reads TGTGCCAGCAGCACTACGGACAATGAGCAGTTCTTC.

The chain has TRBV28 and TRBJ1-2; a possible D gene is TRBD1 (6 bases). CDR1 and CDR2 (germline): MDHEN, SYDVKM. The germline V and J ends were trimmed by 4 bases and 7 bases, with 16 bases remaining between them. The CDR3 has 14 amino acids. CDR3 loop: CASSSAQGFGGYTF. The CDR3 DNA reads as TGTGCCAGCAGTTCAGCACAGGGTTTTGGTGGCTACACCTTC.

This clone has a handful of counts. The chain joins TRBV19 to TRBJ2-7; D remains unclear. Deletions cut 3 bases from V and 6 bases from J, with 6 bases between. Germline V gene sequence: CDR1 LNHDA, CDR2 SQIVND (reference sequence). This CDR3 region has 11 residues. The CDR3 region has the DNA TGTGCCAGTAGTATGAGGAGCGAGCAGTACTTC. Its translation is CASSMRSEQYF.

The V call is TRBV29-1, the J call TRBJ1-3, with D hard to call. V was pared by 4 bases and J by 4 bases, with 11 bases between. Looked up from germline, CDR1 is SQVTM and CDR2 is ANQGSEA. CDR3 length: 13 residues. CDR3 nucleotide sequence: TGCAGCGTTGTAGGAGCTAACGGAAACACCATATATTTT. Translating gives CSVVGANGNTIYF. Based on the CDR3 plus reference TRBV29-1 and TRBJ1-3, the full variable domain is SAVISQKPSRDICQRGTSLTIQCQVDSQVTMMFWYRQQPGQSLTLIATANQGSEATYESGFVIDKFPISRPNLTFSTLTVSNMSPEDSSIYLCSVVGANGNTIYFGEGSWLTVV.

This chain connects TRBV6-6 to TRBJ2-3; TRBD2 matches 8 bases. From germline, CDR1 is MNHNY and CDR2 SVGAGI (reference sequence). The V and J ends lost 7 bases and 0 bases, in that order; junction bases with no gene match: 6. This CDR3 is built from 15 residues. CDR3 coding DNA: TGTGCCAGCACCCCGGGACTAGGGAGCACAGATACGCAGTATTTT. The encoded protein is CASTPGLGSTDTQYF.

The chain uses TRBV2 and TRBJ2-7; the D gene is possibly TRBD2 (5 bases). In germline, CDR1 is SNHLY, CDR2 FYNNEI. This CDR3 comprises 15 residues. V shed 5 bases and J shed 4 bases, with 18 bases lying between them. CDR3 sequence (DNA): TGTGCCAGCAGTCCGGGCCTTTGGGAGTCGTACGAGCAGTACTTC. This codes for CASSPGLWESYEQYF.

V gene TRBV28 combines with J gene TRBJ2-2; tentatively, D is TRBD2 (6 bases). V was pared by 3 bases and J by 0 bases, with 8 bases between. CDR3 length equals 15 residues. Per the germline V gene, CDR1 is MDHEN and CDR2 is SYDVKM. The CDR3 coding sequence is TGTGCCAGCAGTTTGGGCGGGACGAACACCGGGGAGCTGTTTTTT. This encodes CASSLGGTNTGELFF.

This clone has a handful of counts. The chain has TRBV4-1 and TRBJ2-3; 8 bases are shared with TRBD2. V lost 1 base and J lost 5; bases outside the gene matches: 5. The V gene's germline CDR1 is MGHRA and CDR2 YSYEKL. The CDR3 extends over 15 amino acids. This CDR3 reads CASSQGSGTRDTQYF. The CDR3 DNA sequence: TGCGCCAGCAGCCAAGGTAGCGGGACTCGAGATACGCAGTATTTT.

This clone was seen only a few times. The CDR3 DNA sequence: TGTGCCTGGAGTCCCGGGACAGGGGGCGGTGGAAACACCATATATTTT. Protein sequence: CAWSPGTGGGGNTIYF. The rearrangement uses TRBV30 and TRBJ1-3; 12 bases are a match to TRBD1. J gave up 3 bases and V 2 bases, and 5 bases lay outside the gene matches. Germline-derived CDR1 and CDR2 are GTSNPN and SVGIG (reference sequence). This CDR3 is 16 amino acids long.

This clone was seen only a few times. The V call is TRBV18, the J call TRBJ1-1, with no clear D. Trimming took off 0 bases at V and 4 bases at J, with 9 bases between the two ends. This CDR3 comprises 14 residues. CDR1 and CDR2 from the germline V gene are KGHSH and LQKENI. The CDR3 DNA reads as TGTGCCAGCTCACCACCTTCAGTCCCCACTGAAGCTTTCTTT. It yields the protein CASSPPSVPTEAFF.

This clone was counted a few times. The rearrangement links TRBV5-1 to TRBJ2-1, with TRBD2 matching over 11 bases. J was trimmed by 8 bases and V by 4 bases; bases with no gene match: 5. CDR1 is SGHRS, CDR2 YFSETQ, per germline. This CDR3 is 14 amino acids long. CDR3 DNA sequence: TGCGCCAGCAGCAGTACTAGCGGGAGAGATGAGCAGTTCTTC. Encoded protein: CASSSTSGRDEQFF.

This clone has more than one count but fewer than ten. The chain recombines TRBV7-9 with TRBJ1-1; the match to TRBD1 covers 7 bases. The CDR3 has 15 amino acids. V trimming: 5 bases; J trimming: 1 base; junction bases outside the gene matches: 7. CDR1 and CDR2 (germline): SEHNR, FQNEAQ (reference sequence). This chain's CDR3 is CASSDDRVWNTEAFF. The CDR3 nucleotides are TGTGCCAGCAGCGACGACAGGGTATGGAACACTGAAGCTTTCTTT.

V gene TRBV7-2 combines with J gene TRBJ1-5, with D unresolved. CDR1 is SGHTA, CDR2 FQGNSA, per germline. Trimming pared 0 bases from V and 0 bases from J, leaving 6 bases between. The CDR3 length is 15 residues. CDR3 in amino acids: CASSLASTSNQPQHF. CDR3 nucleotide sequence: TGTGCCAGCAGCTTAGCTAGCACTAGCAATCAGCCCCAGCATTTT.

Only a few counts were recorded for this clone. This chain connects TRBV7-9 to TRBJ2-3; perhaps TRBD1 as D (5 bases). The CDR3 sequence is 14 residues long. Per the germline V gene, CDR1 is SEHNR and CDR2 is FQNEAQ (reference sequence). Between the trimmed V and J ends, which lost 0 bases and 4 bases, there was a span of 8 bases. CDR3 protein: CASSLAGAPDTQYF. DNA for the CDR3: TGTGCCAGCAGCTTAGCAGGGGCCCCAGATACGCAGTATTTT.

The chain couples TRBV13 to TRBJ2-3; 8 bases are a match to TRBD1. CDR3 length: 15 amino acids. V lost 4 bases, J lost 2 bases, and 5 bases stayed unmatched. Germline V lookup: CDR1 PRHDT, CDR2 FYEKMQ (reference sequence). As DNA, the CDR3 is TGTGCCAGCAGCTCCGGGACAGGTTACACAGATACGCAGTATTTT. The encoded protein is CASSSGTGYTDTQYF.

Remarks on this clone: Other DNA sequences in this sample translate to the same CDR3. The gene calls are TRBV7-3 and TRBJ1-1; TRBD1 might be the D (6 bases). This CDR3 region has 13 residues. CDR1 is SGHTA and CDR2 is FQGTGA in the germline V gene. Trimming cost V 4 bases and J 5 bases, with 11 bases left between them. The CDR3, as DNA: TGTGCCAGCAGCTCACAGGGAGGGACTGAAGCTTTCTTT. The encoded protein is CASSSQGGTEAFF. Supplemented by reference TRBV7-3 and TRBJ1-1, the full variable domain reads GAGVSQTPSNKVTEKGKYVELRCDPISGHTALYWYRQSLGQGPEFLIYFQGTGAADDSGLPNDRFFAVRPEGSVSTLKIQRTERGDSAVYLCASSSQGGTEAFFGQGTRLTVV.

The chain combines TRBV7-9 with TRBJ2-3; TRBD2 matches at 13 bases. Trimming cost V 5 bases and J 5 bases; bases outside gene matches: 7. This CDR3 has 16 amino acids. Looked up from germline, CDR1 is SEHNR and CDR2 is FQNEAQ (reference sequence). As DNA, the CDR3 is TGTGCCAGCAGCCCTGGGACTAGCGGGATTCGAGATACGCAGTATTTT. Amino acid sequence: CASSPGTSGIRDTQYF.

The CDR3 DNA sequence: TGCAGCGTTCGCCGGGACAGGGATACCGGGGAGCTGTTTTTT. As protein: CSVRRDRDTGELFF. The rearrangement uses TRBV29-1 and TRBJ2-2, with 9 nucleotides matching TRBD1. V dropped 5 bases and J dropped 5; count of bases not matched to a gene: 6. The CDR3 has 14 amino acids. Germline V gives CDR1 SQVTM, CDR2 ANQGSEA.

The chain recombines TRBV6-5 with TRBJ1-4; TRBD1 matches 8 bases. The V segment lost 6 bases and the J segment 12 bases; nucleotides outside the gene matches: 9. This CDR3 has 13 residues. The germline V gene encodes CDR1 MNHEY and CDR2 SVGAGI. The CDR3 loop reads CASRRRDRSELFF. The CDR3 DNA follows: TGTGCCAGCAGACGCCGGGACAGGTCGGAACTGTTTTTT.

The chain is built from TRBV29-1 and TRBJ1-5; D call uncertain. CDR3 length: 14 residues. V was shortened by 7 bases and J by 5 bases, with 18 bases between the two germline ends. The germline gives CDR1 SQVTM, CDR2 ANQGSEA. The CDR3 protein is CSAPRRAHDQPQHF. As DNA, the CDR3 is TGCAGCGCCCCTAGGAGGGCCCACGATCAGCCCCAGCATTTT.

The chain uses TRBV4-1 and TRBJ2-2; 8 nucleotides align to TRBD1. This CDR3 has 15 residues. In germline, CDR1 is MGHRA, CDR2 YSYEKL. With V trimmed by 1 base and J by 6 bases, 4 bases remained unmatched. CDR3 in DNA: TGCGCCAGCAGCCAAGGGACAGGGTTGTCCGGGGAGCTGTTTTTT. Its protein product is CASSQGTGLSGELFF.

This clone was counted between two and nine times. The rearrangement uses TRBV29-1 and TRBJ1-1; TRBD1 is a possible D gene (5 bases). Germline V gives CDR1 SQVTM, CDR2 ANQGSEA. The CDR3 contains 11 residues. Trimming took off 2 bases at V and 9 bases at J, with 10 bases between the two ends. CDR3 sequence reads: CSVERQTQAFF. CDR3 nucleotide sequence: TGCAGCGTTGAAAGACAGACCCAAGCTTTCTTT. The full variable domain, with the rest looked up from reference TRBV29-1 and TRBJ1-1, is SAVISQKPSRDICQRGTSLTIQCQVDSQVTMMFWYRQQPGQSLTLIATANQGSEATYESGFVIDKFPISRPNLTFSTLTVSNMSPEDSSIYLCSVERQTQAFFGQGTRLTVV.

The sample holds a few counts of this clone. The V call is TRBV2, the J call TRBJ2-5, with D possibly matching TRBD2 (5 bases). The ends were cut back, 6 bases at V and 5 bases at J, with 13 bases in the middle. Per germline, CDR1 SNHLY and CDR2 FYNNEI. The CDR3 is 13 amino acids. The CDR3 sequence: CASRAALGETQYF. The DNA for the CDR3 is TGTGCCAGCAGGGCGGCACTAGGCGAGACCCAGTACTTC.

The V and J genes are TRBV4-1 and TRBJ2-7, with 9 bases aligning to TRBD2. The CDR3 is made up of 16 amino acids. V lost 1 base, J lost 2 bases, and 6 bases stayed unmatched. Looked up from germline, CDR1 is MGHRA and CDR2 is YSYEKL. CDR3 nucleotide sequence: TGCGCCAGCAGCCAAGGACGACTAGCGGAGGCCTACGAGCAGTACTTC. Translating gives CASSQGRLAEAYEQYF.

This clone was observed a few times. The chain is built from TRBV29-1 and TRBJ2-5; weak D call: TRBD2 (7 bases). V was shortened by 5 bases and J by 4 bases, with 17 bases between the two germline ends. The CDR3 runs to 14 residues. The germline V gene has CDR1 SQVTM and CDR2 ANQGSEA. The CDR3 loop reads CSVLGGGHRETQYF. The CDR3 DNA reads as TGCAGCGTTTTGGGAGGGGGTCACAGAGAGACCCAGTACTTC.